This note documents a single T cell receptor beta chain sequence. Its antigen target is currently unknown. Nothing much larger sits one base from this clone, and base qualities are not available. In total, 500 to 700 healthy bone marrow donors made up the cohort. At the time of sampling, every cohort member was nominally healthy, though immune exposures that went unrecorded were likely present. The donor was CMV seronegative and was included in the group of about 350 seronegative cohort members. Every donor gave a peripheral blood sample, and the peripheral blood mononuclear cells from that sample were used for TCR beta sequencing. The Qiagen DNeasy Blood Extraction Kit was used to extract genomic DNA from the blood cell samples. As encoded in the germline V gene (reference sequence), CDR1 is SGHNT while CDR2 is YYREEE. The CDR3 contains 15 residues, cysteine and phenylalanine counted. Only the CDR3 portion is preserved as DNA: 45 bases, with reading frame beginning at the first base. V is cut by 3 bases and J by 7 bases, and the space between the germline ends is 16 bases.

These data originate in a study of cytomegalovirus exposure and HLA in healthy donors listed by TCRdb under 2017. Study-wide context: In an earlier analysis of several hundred of the donors, 276 Gb of sequence data and approximately 100 million unique TCR beta sequences from roughly 180 million T cells were reported. An early release that covered some 640 HLA-typed donors contained approximately 320 gigabases of sequencing data and tens of millions of unique TCR sequences. The genetic ancestry cluster associated with self-reported Caucasian donors included about four fifths of the roughly 400 genotyped donors. The study was designed to test whether signatures of past pathogen exposure could be identified by cataloging public T cell receptors. The T cell repertoires of under 700 subjects were profiled by immunosequencing and related to cytomegalovirus serostatus. Along with the approximately 700-subject first cohort, a separate validation cohort of around 110 different subjects was used. To predict cytomegalovirus infection status, the study brought together high-throughput TCR immunosequencing, statistical association of individual TCRs with disease status, and machine learning. In a later analysis, previously published TCR beta repertoires from about 670 donors were re-analyzed and high-resolution HLA genotyping was added so that TCR occurrence patterns could be studied. In the later analysis, no new phenotypic data were used to find candidate immune exposures; instead, reliance was placed on TCR beta sequences and their occurrence across donors. An earlier analysis of approximately 500 of the donors applied high-throughput TCR beta sequencing to assess whether each TCR beta V gene segment acted as functional or pseudogenic. Donor age, sex, ethnicity and CMV serostatus were compiled together with the repertoire data. In a later genetic analysis, genome-wide SNP genotypes for about 65% of the roughly 670 donors were used, and that subset was treated as a discovery cohort. All discovery cohort repertoires had been generated on a single sequencing platform. Both class I and class II loci were covered by HLA typing, at four-digit resolution. Typing coverage differed by locus: A, B, C, DRB1 and DQB1 were typed in roughly 620-630 donors, DQA1 in about 510, DPA1 in 600 to 610, and DPB1 in roughly 470. Four to six DR-DQ haplotypes were handled as single units for association and clustering, since linkage in the cohort was strong. On average, over 200,000 unique TCR beta nucleotide sequences were sequenced per donor among some 430 genotyped donors of the cohort, with 15% to 20% of those sequences being non-productive. The study at large found these results: The cohort was sequenced for TCR beta chains only, and without alpha or paired-chain data the features that could be detected were limited. Broadly in line with IMGT annotations, most TCR beta V segments showed up in productive rearrangements about 87% or about 30% of the time in an earlier analysis of several hundred of the donors. V-gene and J-gene trimming of TCR beta chains was associated with a missense DCLRE1C variant in a later genetic analysis, and the association was replicated in an independent cohort. A later analysis found that HLA-associated TCR beta chains were more clonally expanded and had lower generation probabilities than equally common non-associated chains. Roughly uniform sequencing depth across donors was assumed in presence/absence analyses, although this assumption may not hold. In vitro tests confirmed that three of the cytomegalovirus-associated TCR beta chains recognize cytomegalovirus antigens. Immune exposure information for the cohort was limited to CMV serostatus. Because the 87-base-pair reads could not distinguish some IMGT-functional V segments, including TRBV6-2 and TRBV6-3, those segments were excluded. Several of the top co-occurrence clusters appeared to be linked to parvovirus B19, influenza, CMV and Epstein-Barr virus, according to a later analysis. A further reported finding was that TCR beta sequences accurately predicted the HLA-A and HLA-B alleles for most subjects in the first cohort. Cytomegalovirus status was reported to be diagnosed by the classifier with high specificity and sensitivity in both the original and validation cohorts. A group of highly shared sequence variants was considered likely to be a technical artifact of the sequencing pipeline. Because HLA typing was unavailable for some donors at each locus, only the typed subset was used in association tests. The study listed 164 TCR beta chains as associated with cytomegalovirus. A later genetic analysis reported fewer N-insertions in productive TCRs among donors in an Asian-associated ancestry cluster than the roughly 670-donor mean. Linkage disequilibrium might explain the correlated functional status among segregating V segments, but an unknown experimental factor could not be excluded. Strong co-occurrence of HLA alleles, especially DR and DQ, made assigning TCR associations to individual alleles difficult. A later analysis associated about 18,000 TCR beta sequences with specific HLA alleles at a false discovery rate of 0.05. Most TCR sequences were observed very rarely across donors, whereas some public TCRs were present in many individuals. It was suggested by the authors that the approach could potentially be generalized to other disease states and immunological phenotypes. In a later analysis, the rate of TCR association differed among HLA loci, with DRB1 alleles having the most associated TCRs and HLA-C alleles having the fewest. A later analysis found that most CMV-associated TCR beta chains appeared HLA-restricted, with HLA associations seemingly driven largely by CMV exposure. The earlier analysis of fewer than 750 of the donors excluded some 15 rarely observed V segments, including chromosome 9 orphons, because counts were too low.

The library was obtained by the immunoSEQ multiplex PCR assay. The multiplex PCR relied on a mix of 60 forward primers for TCR Vbeta segments and 13 reverse primers for TCR Jbeta segments. The CDR3 region of rearranged TCR beta genes was amplified from genomic DNA by a multiplex PCR assay. Amplified TCR beta libraries were sequenced as 87-base-pair reads on the Illumina HiSeq System. The authors' pipeline ran thus. In a later analysis, roughly 80 million unique TCR beta chains were counted across the approximately 670 repertoires, and around 10 million of these chains were shared by at least two donors. Raw reads were error-corrected and collapsed into unique sequences by a nearest-neighbor algorithm in which closely related sequences were merged to remove PCR and sequencing errors. V, D and J gene segments were assigned by aligning CDR3 sequences to IMGT reference sequences. For a sequence to be retained, a match of at least six nucleotides was required to both a V gene segment and a J gene segment. A rearrangement counted as productive if the CDR3 had no stop codons and remained in frame with V and J, and every other rearrangement counted as non-productive. Following IMGT convention, CDR3 was defined as the stretch from the second conserved V-encoded cysteine up to the conserved J-encoded phenylalanine. The earlier analysis of more than 450 of the donors excluded sequences that lacked an unambiguous match to a single V gene segment. An earlier analysis of 587 of the donors called V segments functional above 56.7% productive rearrangements and segregating when the between-donor standard deviation exceeded 5%. To diagnose cytomegalovirus status from the catalog of TCR beta chain sequences, a statistical classification framework was built. In a later analysis, TCR nucleotide sequences were compared against IMGT/GENE-DB human TR gene sequences so that V and J genes could be assigned. In a later analysis, CDR3 sequences and most-parsimonious VDJ recombination scenarios were assigned using the TCRdist pipeline. In a later analysis, each TCR beta chain was defined by its CDR3 amino acid sequence together with its V-gene family, and reads lacking a unique V-gene family were excluded. As a way to deal with suspected cross-contamination and a sequencing artifact, a later analysis dropped 500 to 700 nucleotide sequences that were highly shared and had low generation probability. In a later analysis, a clonal expansion index was calculated for each public chain from normalized within-repertoire ranks of inferred template counts. In a later analysis, generation probabilities were computed with a VDJ recombination model fitted to out-of-frame rearrangements, and the resulting probabilities were checked against IGoR. A later analysis scored TCR-TCR, TCR-HLA and TCR-CMV co-occurrence with hypergeometric tests, applying a repertoire-size bias correction to TCR pairs. False discovery rates were estimated in a later analysis by permuting HLA or CMV assignments 20 times. In a later analysis, co-occurring TCRs were grouped using DBSCAN, and TCRdist sequence similarity was added for clustering within HLA-allele-positive subsets. Repertoires with fewer than 30,000 or more than 120,000 public chains were left out of co-occurrence clustering, as were five repertoires with anomalous nucleotide sharing. TCRdb provides this immuneACCESS table in a form limited to in-frame rearrangements. Some clones are lacking; in checked studies, under half of them reflect an unresolved V gene, and why the rest are absent is not known. The DNA gave D and trimming, while V, J and clone size come from that table. Counted in this sample were approximately 150,000 clones; more than 70% of them appeared once. About 1% of the sample is held by the ten biggest clonotypes.

The sequence was collected from a woman in her sixties in good health and CMV-seronegative. Sequencing was carried out using PBMCs. Recombination linked TRBV5-4 to TRBJ2-2, with no reliable assignment of the D segment. The DNA is as follows: TGTGCCAGCAGCTCCCAACTCGCCGGTGTCGGGGAGCTGTTTTTT. This gives the protein CASSSQLAGVGELFF.